This is a list of T cell receptor beta chains from one sample in a study of T cells in Graves' hyperthyroidism and ophthalmopathy. TCRdb re-derived calls from the multiplex PCR reads in MiXCR, one entry per CDR3 protein. The repertoire holds under 350,000 distinct CDR3 sequences, with about 25% as singletons. Sequencing was done on a sample of blood. These TCRs come from a man in his forties or fifties with Graves' hyperthyroidism that later progressed to Graves' ophthalmopathy. The CDR3 runs from the conserved cysteine through the conserved F or W. Each record gives: D gene, V gene, J gene, clone size, CDR3 DNA, CDR3 protein. D genes are given only for firm matches. Part of the rows lack a size; the others show once, few, many or a class for expanded clones.

D gene: TRBD2; V gene: TRBV20-1; J gene: TRBJ2-5; clone size: many; CDR3 DNA: TGCAGTGCAACTCCGAGCGGGAGGGAGACCCAGTACTTC; CDR3 protein: CSATPSGRETQYF
D gene: NA; V gene: TRBV6-5; J gene: TRBJ2-7; clone size: many; CDR3 DNA: TGTGCCAGCAGTCCCCGGGGGCCCATCTACGAGCAGTACTTC; CDR3 protein: CASSPRGPIYEQYF
D gene: NA; V gene: TRBV6-2/TRBV6-3; J gene: TRBJ2-5; clone size: many; CDR3 DNA: TGTGCCAGCAGTTACTGGGGGGCTGAGACCCAGTACTTC; CDR3 protein: CASSYWGAETQYF
D gene: NA; V gene: TRBV6-5; J gene: TRBJ1-3; clone size: few; CDR3 DNA: TGTGCCGGCAGTTCGGAGAGGGGTGGAAACACCATATATTTT; CDR3 protein: CAGSSERGGNTIYF
D gene: NA; V gene: TRBV2; J gene: TRBJ1-2; clone size: many; CDR3 DNA: TGTGCCAGCAGTGACGGTCCGGGAAGGGGCTCTGGCTACACCTTC; CDR3 protein: CASSDGPGRGSGYTF
D gene: TRBD2; V gene: TRBV19; J gene: TRBJ2-2; clone size: many; CDR3 DNA: TGTGCCTGCCGGGGGGGCGCGAAAACCGGGGAGCTGTTTTTT; CDR3 protein: CACRGGAKTGELFF
D gene: NA; V gene: TRBV24-1; J gene: TRBJ2-5; clone size: NA; CDR3 DNA: TGTGCCACCAGTGCGGGGGCAGGACCAACCCAAGAGACCCAGTACTTC; CDR3 protein: CATSAGAGPTQETQYF
D gene: NA; V gene: TRBV28; J gene: TRBJ2-7; clone size: many; CDR3 DNA: TGTGCCAGCAGTTTATCGGGCTCTTTGTACGAGCAGTACTTC; CDR3 protein: CASSLSGSLYEQYF
D gene: NA; V gene: TRBV19; J gene: TRBJ2-4; clone size: NA; CDR3 DNA: TGTGCCAGTAGTATTAATTGGGTAGCCCGGTACATTCAGTACTTC; CDR3 protein: CASSINWVARYIQYF
D gene: TRBD2; V gene: TRBV12-3/TRBV12-4; J gene: TRBJ2-2; clone size: many; CDR3 DNA: TGTGCCAGCCGGTATTTGGCGGGAGGGTATACCGGGGAGCTGTTTTTT; CDR3 protein: CASRYLAGGYTGELFF
D gene: NA; V gene: TRBV2; J gene: TRBJ1-5; clone size: many; CDR3 DNA: TGTGCCACCAGGATTGGTCTACAGGGAGGCAATCAGCCCCAGCATTTT; CDR3 protein: CATRIGLQGGNQPQHF